This TCR beta chain appears in the sequencing data of a study of molecular identifiers for immune sequencing clone quantification. This clonotype appeared many times. J lost 7 bases, V lost 8 bases, and 3 bases had no gene match. The germline V gene encodes CDR1 KGHDR and CDR2 SFDVKD. This CDR3 is 12 amino acids long. TCRdb ran MiXCR on the PCR reads and lists one entry per CDR3 protein. The table lists approximately 320,000 distinct CDR3 sequences, about 22% of them singletons. Input material: naive CD8+ T cells from blood, with Jurkat cell RNA spiked in. Documented subset: FACS-sorted CD8+CD4-CCR7+CD45RA+ naive T cells. The TCR sequence derives from a human donor in good health. Some libraries in this study had Jurkat cell RNA spiked in. This chain links TRBV24-1 with TRBJ2-1; 8 bases match TRBD2. This chain's CDR3 is CATTGGENEQFF. As DNA, the CDR3 is TGTGCCACCACCGGGGGGGAAAATGAGCAGTTCTTC.